This T cell receptor beta chain came from a study of neurological immune-mediated disorders. 5'RACE generated cDNA with 10-nucleotide random UMIs. Every sequencing run produced over 170 million TCR-beta sequences, and the sequences from any one run covered 15-18 subjects. From the 5' RACE reads, TCRdb called clonotypes with MiXCR, one entry per CDR3 protein. Seen here are 57,000 or so distinct CDR3 sequences, roughly 10% observed once, and the top ten hold roughly an eighth. As regards this clonotype: Its specificity is not known. The junction does not match germline at one end; this may be a read error.

Study-level findings and limits: Whereas HTLV-1-associated myelopathy showed the most TCR clonal expansion, multiple sclerosis showed the least, with levels below those of healthy controls.

Time point given: longitudinal time-point 2. Unsorted libraries were generated from 2 million PBMCs held at -80 degrees C. The CDR3 has 14 amino acids. Source material: PBMCs. The sequence derives from a man aged 25 to 40 in good health. The chain has TRBV12-3 or TRBV12-4 and TRBJ2-5; 7 bases fit TRBD1. The CDR3 spells CTSSRGTVQETQYF. Written as DNA, the CDR3 is TGTACCAGCAGTCGTGGGACAGTACAAGAGACCCAGTACTTT.